The entry that follows covers one T cell receptor beta chain sequence. As yet, its antigen is unknown. Germline V lookup: CDR1 LNHDA, CDR2 SQIVND (reference sequence). The CDR3 contains 12 residues. These data belong to a study of siplizumab effects on memory and regulatory T cells. Findings of the study overall: Mappable alloreactive CD4+ clones averaged around 69% Treg-derived with siplizumab versus about 25% in controls.

Clones were read by immunoSEQ multiplex PCR, and TCRdb kept only the in-frame ones, dropping some. Of some 100,000 clones in the sample, roughly 93% were seen once. The source material was CD8+ T cells sorted from blood. The receptor was derived from a human donor in good health. The chain carries TRBV19 and TRBJ1-1; 9 bases match TRBD1. The CDR3 region is CASGTGYTEAFF. CDR3 DNA: TGTGCTTCCGGGACAGGGTACACTGAAGCTTTCTTT.